Sequencing of this T cell receptor beta chain was carried out in a study of post-analysis software for immune sequencing data. Study context: Courses of disease covered relapsing-remitting, secondary progressive and progressive-relapsing multiple sclerosis.

Whole-study results and caveats: Normalized Chao1 diversity in multiple sclerosis patients fell significantly below that of controls. F measure grouped same-batch samples tightly together.

Remarks on this clonotype: Its antigen is currently unknown.

TCR beta cDNA libraries had unique molecular identifiers. MiXCR was run by TCRdb on the PCR reads, yielding one entry per CDR3 protein. The sample lists about 160,000 distinct CDR3 sequences, 35% to 40% occurring once. Here the sequenced sample was blood, taken after autologous hematopoietic stem cell transplantation. This TCR was sampled from a girl aged 10 to 17 with multiple sclerosis.

The CDR3 bases are TGTGCCACCAGTGATTTACCCCTGACTAGCTCCTACAATGAGCAGTTCTTC. As protein: CATSDLPLTSSYNEQFF. V gene TRBV24-1 combines with J gene TRBJ2-1, with D possibly being TRBD2 (6 bases). This CDR3 comprises 17 residues. V was shortened by 1 base and J by 0 bases, with 12 bases between the two germline ends. CDR1 and CDR2 from the germline V gene are KGHDR and SFDVKD.